The clone carrying this T cell receptor (beta chain) was counted at least ten times. This specimen belongs to a study of T cells in Graves' hyperthyroidism and ophthalmopathy. Study context: At initial diagnosis, before any treatment had begun, peripheral blood was obtained.

Cells are PBMCs isolated from around 9.4 ml of fresh blood. RNA transcripts provided the source from which TCR beta CDR3 regions were amplified. The study used the HTBI primer set for a first-round RT-PCR of the TCR CDR3. TCRdb called the multiplex PCR reads again in MiXCR, with one record for every CDR3 protein. The sample holds some 570,000 distinct CDR3 sequences, 15% to 20% seen once. The V segment lost 6 bases and the J segment 8 bases; nucleotides outside the gene matches: 11. The CDR3 is 15 amino acids. The chain links TRBV12-3 or TRBV12-4 to TRBJ2-1; 9 bases match TRBD1. The clonotype originates from a woman aged 18-35 years with Graves' ophthalmopathy. Sequencing was carried out using blood. The CDR3 DNA sequence: TGTGCCAGCAGCCCTCAAGACAGGGGGAACGATGAGCAGTTCTTC. Residues: CASSPQDRGNDEQFF.